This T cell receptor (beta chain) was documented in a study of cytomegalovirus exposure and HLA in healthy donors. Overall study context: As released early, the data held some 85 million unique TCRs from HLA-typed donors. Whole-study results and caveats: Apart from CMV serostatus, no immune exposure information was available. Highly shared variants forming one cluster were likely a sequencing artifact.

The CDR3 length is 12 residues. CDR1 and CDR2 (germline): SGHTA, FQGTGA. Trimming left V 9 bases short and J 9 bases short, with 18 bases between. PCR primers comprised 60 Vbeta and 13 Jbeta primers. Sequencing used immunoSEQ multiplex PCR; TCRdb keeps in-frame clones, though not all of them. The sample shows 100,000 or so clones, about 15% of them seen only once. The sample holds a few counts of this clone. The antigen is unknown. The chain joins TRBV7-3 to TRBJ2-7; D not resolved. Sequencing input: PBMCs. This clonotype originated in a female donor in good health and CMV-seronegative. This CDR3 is CARRVYRWWQYF. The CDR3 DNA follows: TGTGCCAGACGGGTATACCGGTGGTGGCAGTACTTC.